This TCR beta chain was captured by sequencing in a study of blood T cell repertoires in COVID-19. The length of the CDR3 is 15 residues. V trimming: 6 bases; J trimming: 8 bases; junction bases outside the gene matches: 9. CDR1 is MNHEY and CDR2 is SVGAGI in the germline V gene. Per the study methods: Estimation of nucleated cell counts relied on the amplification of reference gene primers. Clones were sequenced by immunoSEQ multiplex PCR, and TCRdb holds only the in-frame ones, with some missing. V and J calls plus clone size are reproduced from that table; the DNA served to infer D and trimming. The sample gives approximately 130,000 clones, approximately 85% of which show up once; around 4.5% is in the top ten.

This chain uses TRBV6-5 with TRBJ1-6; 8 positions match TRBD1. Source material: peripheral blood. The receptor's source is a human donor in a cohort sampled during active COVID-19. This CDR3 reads CASSDRGQSYSPLHF. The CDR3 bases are TGTGCCAGCAGCGACAGGGGACAGAGCTATTCACCCCTCCACTTT.